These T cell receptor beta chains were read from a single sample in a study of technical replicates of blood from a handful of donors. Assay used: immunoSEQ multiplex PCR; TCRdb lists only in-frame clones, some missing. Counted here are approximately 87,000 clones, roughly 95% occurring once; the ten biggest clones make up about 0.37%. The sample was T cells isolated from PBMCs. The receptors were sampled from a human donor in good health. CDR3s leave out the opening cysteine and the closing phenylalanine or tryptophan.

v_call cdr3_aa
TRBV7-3 ASSLFLAGADTQY
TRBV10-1 ASSDQGAYGYT
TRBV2 ASHLRETQY
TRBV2 ASRIRQGDTGELF
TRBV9 ASSVASRGSYNEQF
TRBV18 ASSRGLETYEQY
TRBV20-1 SANRGDTQY
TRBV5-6 ASSLAPGTGVGNTIY
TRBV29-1 SAQSGDTEAF
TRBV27 ASSIDRTGANVLT
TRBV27 ASSLTPMVEQY
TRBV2 ASVLSPGTYEQY
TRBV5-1 ASSLAGGTRTQY
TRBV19 ALKGGLNTEAF
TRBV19 ASSMGQSQDTEAF
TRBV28 ASSFGTGSSNQPQH
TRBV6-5 ASSYYYEQY
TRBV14 ASSQGPGRDDPEQY
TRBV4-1 ASSQDTGTDFFSNQPQH
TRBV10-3 AITPTSGSGSNEQF
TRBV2 ASNSYGNQPQH
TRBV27 ASSPDRGFFNEQY
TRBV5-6 ASSLVGHDYGYT
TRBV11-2 ASSPGQNPEAF
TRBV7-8 ASRPGTSGPLSSYNEQF